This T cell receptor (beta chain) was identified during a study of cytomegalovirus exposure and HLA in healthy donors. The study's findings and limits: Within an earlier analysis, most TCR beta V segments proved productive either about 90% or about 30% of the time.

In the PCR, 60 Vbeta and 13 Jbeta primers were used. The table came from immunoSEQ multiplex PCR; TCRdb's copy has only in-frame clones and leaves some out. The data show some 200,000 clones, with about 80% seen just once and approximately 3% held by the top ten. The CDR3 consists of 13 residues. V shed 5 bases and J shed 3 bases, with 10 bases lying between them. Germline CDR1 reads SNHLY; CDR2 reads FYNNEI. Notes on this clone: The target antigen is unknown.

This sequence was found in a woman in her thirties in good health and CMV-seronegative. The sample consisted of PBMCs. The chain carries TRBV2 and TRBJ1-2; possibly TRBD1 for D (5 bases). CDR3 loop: CASSSGADYGYTF. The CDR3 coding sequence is TGTGCCAGCAGTAGCGGGGCTGACTATGGCTACACCTTC.